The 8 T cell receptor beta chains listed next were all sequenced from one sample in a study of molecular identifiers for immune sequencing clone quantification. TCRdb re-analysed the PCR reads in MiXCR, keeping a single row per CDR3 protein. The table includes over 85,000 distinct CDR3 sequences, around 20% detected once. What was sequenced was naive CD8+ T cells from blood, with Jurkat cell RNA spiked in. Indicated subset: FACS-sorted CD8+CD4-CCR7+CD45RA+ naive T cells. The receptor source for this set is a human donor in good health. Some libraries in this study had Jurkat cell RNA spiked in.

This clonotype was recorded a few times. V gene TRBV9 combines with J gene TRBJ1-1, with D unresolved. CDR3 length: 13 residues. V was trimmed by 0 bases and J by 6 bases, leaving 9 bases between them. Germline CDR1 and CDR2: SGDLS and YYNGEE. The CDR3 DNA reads TGTGCCAGCAGCGTAGGAGGAGGCTCTGAAGCTTTCTTT. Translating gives CASSVGGGSEAFF.

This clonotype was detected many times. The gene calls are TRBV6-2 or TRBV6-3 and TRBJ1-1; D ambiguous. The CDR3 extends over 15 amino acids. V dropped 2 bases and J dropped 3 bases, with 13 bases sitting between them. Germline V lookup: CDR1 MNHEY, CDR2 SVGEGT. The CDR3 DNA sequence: TGTGCCAGCAGTTACCCCATCGGGAGAGACACTGAAGCTTTCTTT. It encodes CASSYPIGRDTEAFF.

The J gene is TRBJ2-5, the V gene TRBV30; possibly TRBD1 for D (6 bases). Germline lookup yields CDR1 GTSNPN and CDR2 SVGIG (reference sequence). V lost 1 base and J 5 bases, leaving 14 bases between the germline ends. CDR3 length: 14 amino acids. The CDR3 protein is CAWSDYREKETQYF. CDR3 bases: TGTGCCTGGAGTGATTACAGGGAGAAGGAGACCCAGTACTTC.

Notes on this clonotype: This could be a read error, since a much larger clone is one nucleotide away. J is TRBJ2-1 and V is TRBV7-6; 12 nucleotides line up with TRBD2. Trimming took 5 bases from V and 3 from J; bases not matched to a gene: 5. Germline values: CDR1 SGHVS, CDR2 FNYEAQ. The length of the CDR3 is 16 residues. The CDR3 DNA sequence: TGTGCCAGCAGCCCTGGGGGACTAGCGGGCTACAATGAGCAGTTCTTC. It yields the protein CASSPGGLAGYNEQFF.

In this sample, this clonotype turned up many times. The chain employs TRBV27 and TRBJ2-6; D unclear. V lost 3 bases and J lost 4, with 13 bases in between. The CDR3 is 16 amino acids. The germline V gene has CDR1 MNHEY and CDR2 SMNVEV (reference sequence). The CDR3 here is CASSFIIPAGANVLTF. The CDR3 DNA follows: TGTGCCAGCAGTTTCATAATTCCTGCCGGGGCCAACGTCCTGACTTTC.

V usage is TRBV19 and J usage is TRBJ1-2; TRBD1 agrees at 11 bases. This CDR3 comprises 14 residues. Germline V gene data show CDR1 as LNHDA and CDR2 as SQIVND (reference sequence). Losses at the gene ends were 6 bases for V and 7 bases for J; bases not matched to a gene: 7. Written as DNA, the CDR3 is TGTGCCAGTAGACCCGGACAGGGGGCTTGTGGCTACACCTTC. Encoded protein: CASRPGQGACGYTF.

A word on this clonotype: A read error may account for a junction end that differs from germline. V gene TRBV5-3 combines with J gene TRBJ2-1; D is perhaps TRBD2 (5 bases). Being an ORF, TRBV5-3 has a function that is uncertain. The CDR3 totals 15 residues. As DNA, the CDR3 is TGTGCCAGCAGCTCAGGACTCAATCCGCCCAATGAGCAGTTCTTC. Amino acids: CASSSGLNPPNEQFF.

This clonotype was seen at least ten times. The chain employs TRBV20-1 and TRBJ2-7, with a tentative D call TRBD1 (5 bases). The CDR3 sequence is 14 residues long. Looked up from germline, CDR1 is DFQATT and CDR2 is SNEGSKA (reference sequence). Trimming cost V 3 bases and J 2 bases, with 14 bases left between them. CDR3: CSARDIQSTYEQYF. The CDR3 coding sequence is TGCAGTGCTAGGGACATCCAATCAACCTACGAGCAGTACTTC.